The sample holds many counts of the clone carrying this TCR beta chain. This sample was included in a study of T-cell reconstitution after alpha-beta-depleted transplantation in children. V gave up 0 bases and J gave up 1 base, with 7 bases separating them. Germline V gene lookup returns CDR1 SGHTA and CDR2 FQGNSA. CDR3 length equals 14 residues. A TCRbeta library incorporating unique molecular identifiers was prepared. TCRdb reprocessed the PCR reads via MiXCR and lists one record per CDR3 protein. The sample has some 520,000 distinct CDR3 sequences, approximately 32% seen once. The chain recombines TRBV7-2 with TRBJ2-7; D may be TRBD2 (5 bases). The sequencing used PBMCs from the stem cell graft donor, collected from the stem cell graft. This clonotype was sampled from a human donor who donated a stem cell graft to a child with aplastic anemia. CDR3 region: CASSLAGVSYEQYF. The CDR3 DNA reads as TGTGCCAGCAGCTTAGCGGGAGTTTCCTACGAGCAGTACTTC.